This is a list of T cell receptor beta chains from one sample in a study of blood T cell repertoires in COVID-19. Profiling relied on immunoSEQ multiplex PCR, and the TCRdb table lists in-frame clones only, not all of them. The repertoire has fewer than 250,000 clones, about 83% of them found once; the top ten carry roughly 2%. The sequenced sample consisted of PBMCs or T cells enriched from blood (not recorded which). The receptors originated from a woman aged 45-59 years who had recovered from COVID-19. Both conserved end residues are part of each CDR3. Fields, in order: D gene, CDR3 length, V gene, clone size, J gene, CDR3 protein, CDR3 DNA. The D gene is left open where the match is weak. Clone size is shown for a subset of rows, as once, few, many or a class of expanded clone.

NA,13,TRBV7-3,NA,TRBJ2-2,CASSPAGDGELFF,TGTGCCAGCAGCCCCGCAGGGGACGGGGAGCTGTTTTTT
NA,15,TRBV19,NA,TRBJ1-6,CASAVGMGGNSPLHF,TGTGCCAGTGCGGTTGGGATGGGGGGGAATTCACCCCTCCACTTT
NA,15,TRBV28,once,TRBJ1-1,CASSLGDRSNTEAFF,TGTGCCAGCAGTTTAGGAGACAGGTCCAACACTGAAGCTTTCTTT
NA,14,TRBV7-9,few,TRBJ2-5,CASSLAGARETQYF,TGTGCCAGCAGCTTAGCGGGGGCGCGGGAGACCCAGTACTTC
TRBD2,16,TRBV2,once,TRBJ2-7,CASRSDPLAGGAEQYF,TGTGCCAGCAGGTCGGACCCACTAGCGGGAGGGGCCGAGCAGTACTTC
NA,17,TRBV1,NA,TRBJ2-1,CTSSQAGGLAGHNEQFF,TGCACCAGCAGCCAGGCCGGCGGACTAGCGGGACACAATGAGCAGTTCTTC
NA,14,TRBV11-2,NA,TRBJ2-7,CASSSTLRDYEQYF,TGTGCCAGCAGTTCTACCCTCCGGGACTACGAGCAGTACTTC
TRBD2,11,TRBV3-1/TRBV3-2,NA,TRBJ2-7,CASSQAGRVDF,TGTGCCAGCAGCCAAGCCGGGAGGGTAGACTTC
TRBD2,18,TRBV5-1,NA,TRBJ2-5,CASSSGLAGGPSGRTQYF,TGCGCCAGCAGCTCGGGACTAGCGGGAGGGCCGAGTGGTCGGACCCAGTACTTC
TRBD1,14,TRBV5-4,NA,TRBJ1-1,CASSLGTGVDEAFF,TGTGCCAGCAGCTTGGGGACAGGGGTGGATGAAGCTTTCTTT
NA,20,TRBV3-1/TRBV3-2,once,TRBJ2-7,CASSPTAWTGGTKILYEQYF,TGTGCCAGCAGCCCAACCGCCTGGACGGGGGGCACAAAAATACTCTACGAGCAGTACTTC
NA,15,TRBV6-5,NA,TRBJ2-6,CANRDRPSGANVLTF,TGTGCCAACCGAGACAGACCCTCGGGGGCCAACGTCCTGACTTTC
NA,17,TRBV25-1,once,TRBJ1-4,CASSERGQGTTNEKLFF,TGTGCCAGCAGTGAACGTGGCCAGGGGACAACTAATGAAAAACTGTTTTTT
TRBD2,15,TRBV5-1,NA,TRBJ2-1,CASSLSSGGYNEQFF,TGCGCCAGCAGCTTGAGCAGCGGGGGGTACAATGAGCAGTTCTTC
TRBD2,16,TRBV7-2,NA,TRBJ2-3,CASSLKSGEGSDTQYF,TGTGCCAGCAGCTTAAAATCGGGGGAGGGCTCAGATACGCAGTATTTT
TRBD1,16,TRBV7-9,few,TRBJ1-3,CASSLAGTGSGNTIYF,TGTGCCAGCAGCTTAGCGGGGACAGGCTCTGGAAACACCATATATTTT
NA,13,TRBV7-2,NA,TRBJ2-5,CASSPGRGETQYF,TGTGCCAGCAGCCCGGGGCGGGGAGAGACCCAGTACTTC
NA,13,TRBV6-5,NA,TRBJ1-2,CASSLTEAYGYTF,TGTGCCAGCAGTCTGACAGAGGCCTATGGCTACACCTTC
TRBD2,15,TRBV29-1,NA,TRBJ2-7,CSVARGAGGGYEQYF,TGCAGCGTTGCCCGTGGTGCGGGGGGCGGTTACGAGCAGTACTTC
TRBD2,14,TRBV28,once,TRBJ2-1,CASRAGGPLDEQFF,TGTGCCAGCAGGGCGGGAGGGCCCTTAGATGAGCAGTTCTTC
NA,15,TRBV9,once,TRBJ2-2,CASSPGWGLGGELFF,TGTGCCAGCAGCCCCGGGTGGGGGCTCGGCGGGGAGCTGTTTTTT
NA,15,TRBV5-3,once,TRBJ2-3,CARSLVSNRKYTQYF,TGTGCCAGAAGCTTGGTTAGCAACCGGAAATATACGCAGTATTTT
NA,12,TRBV19,NA,TRBJ1-1,CASAPRNTEAFF,TGTGCCAGTGCTCCGAGGAACACTGAAGCTTTCTTT
TRBD2,17,TRBV7-3,NA,TRBJ2-2,CASSSTRTSRNTGELFF,TGTGCCAGCAGCTCTACCAGGACTAGTCGCAACACCGGGGAGCTGTTTTTT
NA,15,TRBV28,NA,TRBJ1-2,CASSLYGRANYGYTF,TGTGCCAGCAGTTTATATGGGAGAGCTAACTATGGCTACACCTTC
NA,12,TRBV6-2/TRBV6-3,NA,TRBJ1-5,CASSQGWQPQHF,TGTGCCAGCAGTCAGGGTTGGCAGCCCCAGCATTTT
TRBD1,15,TRBV6-5,few,TRBJ1-2,CASSSDLWDSYGYTF,TGTGCCAGCAGTTCAGATCTCTGGGACAGTTATGGCTACACCTTC
NA,16,TRBV19,NA,TRBJ1-5,CASMGGGGTRNQPQHF,TGTGCCAGTATGGGAGGCGGGGGAACTCGCAATCAGCCCCAGCATTTT
TRBD2,14,TRBV19,NA,TRBJ2-7,CASTPKRGAYEQYF,TGTGCCAGTACCCCAAAGCGGGGGGCCTACGAGCAGTACTTC
TRBD1,14,TRBV5-5,NA,TRBJ1-2,CASRAGTGGDGYTF,TGTGCCAGCAGGGCCGGGACAGGGGGCGATGGCTACACCTTC
NA,15,TRBV19,NA,TRBJ1-1,CASRGREAMNTEAFF,TGTGCCAGTAGGGGGAGGGAGGCGATGAACACTGAAGCTTTCTTT
NA,16,TRBV7-6,NA,TRBJ1-3,CASSSLSGGSGNTIYF,TGTGCCAGCAGCTCCCTCTCGGGGGGAAGTGGAAACACCATATATTTT
NA,13,TRBV30,NA,TRBJ2-5,CAWSPGHEGTQYF,TGTGCCTGGAGTCCGGGACACGAGGGTACCCAGTACTTC
TRBD1,15,TRBV10-1,NA,TRBJ2-7,CASSEWAGGPYEQYF,TGCGCCAGCAGTGAGTGGGCAGGGGGCCCCTACGAGCAGTACTTC
TRBD1,15,TRBV15,NA,TRBJ1-5,CATSRRTGGGQPQHF,TGTGCCACCAGCAGACGTACAGGGGGCGGTCAGCCCCAGCATTTT
NA,14,TRBV5-6,NA,TRBJ2-1,CASSLSSSYNEQFF,TGTGCCAGCAGCTTGAGTAGCTCCTACAATGAGCAGTTCTTC
NA,15,TRBV6-5,NA,TRBJ1-2,CASSSRGLVGYGYTF,TGTGCCAGCAGTTCCAGGGGATTAGTGGGCTATGGCTACACCTTC
TRBD2,17,TRBV19,NA,TRBJ2-3,CASSTLAGDQSTDTQYF,TGTGCCAGTAGTACACTAGCGGGGGACCAAAGCACAGATACGCAGTATTTT
TRBD1,15,TRBV5-1,NA,TRBJ1-5,CASSLGTGNNQPQHF,TGCGCCAGCAGCTTGGGGACAGGAAACAATCAGCCCCAGCATTTT
NA,11,TRBV28,NA,TRBJ2-1,CASSLVRVQFF,TGTGCCAGCAGTTTAGTCCGGGTGCAGTTCTTC
TRBD1,15,TRBV29-1,once,TRBJ2-2,CSVASGQGVTGELFF,TGCAGCGTTGCCTCGGGACAGGGGGTTACCGGGGAGCTGTTTTTT
TRBD1,17,TRBV7-6,NA,TRBJ1-3,CASSQTGPEFSGNTIYF,TGTGCCAGCAGCCAGACAGGGCCGGAGTTCTCTGGAAACACCATATATTTT
NA,14,TRBV19,NA,TRBJ2-7,CASSPPGINYEQYF,TGTGCCAGTAGCCCCCCCGGGATTAACTACGAGCAGTACTTC
NA,15,TRBV11-2,NA,TRBJ2-7,CASSLGPRGQGEQYF,TGTGCCAGCAGCTTAGGACCAAGAGGCCAGGGCGAGCAGTACTTC
TRBD1,14,TRBV6-5,few,TRBJ1-5,CASSSPGRGLPQHF,TGTGCCAGCAGTTCCCCGGGTAGGGGGCTGCCCCAGCATTTT
TRBD2,15,TRBV4-3,NA,TRBJ2-1,CASSLTSGIYNEQFF,TGCGCCAGCAGCCTGACTAGCGGCATATACAATGAGCAGTTCTTC
TRBD1,14,TRBV7-3,NA,TRBJ1-6,CASSPTGGGSPLHF,TGTGCCAGCAGCCCGACAGGGGGCGGGTCACCCCTCCACTTT
NA,14,TRBV18,NA,TRBJ2-7,CASSGLTGFYEQYF,TGTGCCAGCTCAGGTTTGACAGGATTCTACGAGCAGTACTTC
NA,14,TRBV3-1/TRBV3-2,NA,TRBJ1-2,CASSPRPDNYGYTF,TGTGCCAGCAGCCCGCGCCCTGATAACTATGGCTACACCTTC
TRBD1,17,TRBV7-2,once,TRBJ1-1,CASSLALTGGLSAEAFF,TGTGCCAGCAGCTTAGCATTAACAGGGGGCCTAAGCGCTGAAGCTTTCTTT
TRBD1,15,TRBV7-2,NA,TRBJ1-4,CASSVQGAPNEKLFF,TGTGCCAGCAGCGTCCAGGGGGCCCCTAATGAAAAACTGTTTTTT
NA,17,TRBV19,NA,TRBJ1-5,CASSNGQGTSGNQPQHF,TGTGCCAGTAGTAATGGCCAGGGAACATCCGGCAATCAGCCCCAGCATTTT
NA,13,TRBV3-1/TRBV3-2,NA,TRBJ1-1,CASSQEGRTGAFF,TGTGCCAGCAGCCAAGAAGGGAGAACTGGAGCTTTCTTT
TRBD2,15,TRBV7-3,NA,TRBJ2-3,CASSLGLAYTDTQYF,TGTGCCAGCAGCTTAGGACTAGCGTACACAGATACGCAGTATTTT
NA,12,TRBV12-3/TRBV12-4,NA,TRBJ1-3,CASSLSSNTIYF,TGTGCCAGCAGTTTATCGTCTAACACCATATATTTT
NA,15,TRBV7-9,once,TRBJ2-7,CASSSFRDIVDEQYF,TGTGCCAGCAGCTCCTTCCGGGACATTGTAGACGAGCAGTACTTC
NA,15,TRBV9,NA,TRBJ2-2,CASSVLFGGTGELFF,TGTGCCAGCAGCGTACTCTTCGGGGGCACCGGGGAGCTGTTTTTT
NA,14,TRBV6-5,NA,TRBJ2-1,CASSFGSSYNEQFF,TGTGCCAGCAGCTTCGGGAGCTCCTACAATGAGCAGTTCTTC
NA,14,TRBV2,once,TRBJ1-2,CASSEGAENYGYTF,TGTGCCAGCAGTGAAGGGGCAGAGAACTATGGCTACACCTTC